The sequence of this TCR beta chain was determined in a study of T-cell memory formation after mild COVID-19. Across the whole study: TCR clusters showed largely donor specificity. Overall study findings and caveats: Contracting clones localized mainly to CM and EM when CD4+ and mainly to EMRA when CD8+. Several responding clones turned up in pre-infection memory, indicating that cross-reactive memory may have taken part.

This clonotype was recorded a few times. Its antigen remains unknown. The CDR3 extends over 12 amino acids. Trimming took 2 bases from V and 5 from J, leaving 7 bases between them. Using constant-segment primers, 5'RACE produced TCR alpha and TCR beta cDNA libraries carrying sample barcodes and UMIs. TCRdb passed the 5' RACE reads through MiXCR, listing each CDR3 protein once. The table includes fewer than 200,000 distinct CDR3 sequences, about a fifth detected once. The sample consisted of PBMCs or a T cell subset sorted from them (not recorded which). This clonotype originated in an adult woman who had mild COVID-19 (a few samples of this study predate the infection). Cell type and time point are not known. This rearrangement joins TRBV12-3 or TRBV12-4 to TRBJ2-7; D remains ambiguous. This chain's CDR3 is CASSLPANEQYF. Here the CDR3 DNA reads TGTGCCAGCAGTTTACCGGCGAACGAGCAGTACTTC.